This T cell receptor (beta chain) was profiled in a study of T cell repertoires in cytomegalovirus infection. Study as a whole: Newly reported HLA-C-restricted and thoroughly characterized HLA-B-restricted CMV epitopes were employed. Indicated by public TCR beta signatures were CMV infection and matching HLA type. Findings and limits, study-wide: Ex vivo, HLA-C-restricted CMV-specific TCR beta clonotypes prevailed over the rest of the response. Summed frequency of shared TCR beta families picked out CMV carriers who also had the relevant HLA.

This clonotype was found a few times. Its antigen is currently unknown. Between the trimmed V and J ends, which lost 1 base and 3 bases, there was a span of 15 bases. The germline CDR1 and CDR2 sequences are SGHVS and FNYEAQ. This CDR3 contains 17 residues. MiXCR, run by TCRdb on the reads, gives a single entry per CDR3 protein. The sample holds hundreds of thousands of distinct CDR3 sequences, 25% to 30% seen once. The TCR comes from a human donor in good health (CMV status not recorded). Some clones in this sample may be carry-over from other donors' samples. This chain links TRBV7-6 with TRBJ2-2; D is uncertain. The specimen comprised cultured PBMCs, sampled from culture after CMV antigen stimulation. The CDR3 spells CASSLGVSARYTGELFF. The CDR3 DNA sequence: TGTGCCAGCAGCTTAGGGGTTTCCGCCAGGTACACCGGGGAGCTGTTTTTT.